This T cell receptor beta chain was obtained from a study of lymphopenia after photon versus proton radiotherapy. With 5 bases removed from V and 4 bases from J, the gap between germline ends came to 14 bases. There are 15 residues in the CDR3. CDR1 is MRHNA and CDR2 is SNTAGT in the germline V gene. Produced via immunoSEQ multiplex PCR; TCRdb's table is partial and in-frame only. Among about 42,000 clones listed, around 86% were seen once. The TCR sequence derives from a woman in her 70s with pancreatic cancer. Sample: peripheral blood, taken from a patient treated with proton-based radiotherapy. The V gene is TRBV6-4, the J gene TRBJ2-2, with D possibly being TRBD2 (6 bases). The CDR3 DNA follows: TGTGCCAGCAGTTCGGAGGGCCTAGGCACCGGGGAGCTGTTTTTT. Its translation: CASSSEGLGTGELFF.